This T cell receptor (beta chain) came from a study of cytomegalovirus exposure and HLA in healthy donors. At the level of the study: HLA-typed donors were the source of about 85 million unique TCRs, which an early data release held. Study-level results: Among the CMV-associated chains, a few were confirmed in vitro as specific for CMV antigens. For presence/absence analyses, sequencing depth was assumed to be roughly uniform across donors. Some TCR beta chains (roughly 150 of them) were listed as cytomegalovirus-associated.

The junction had 16 bases not matched to a gene; V was cut back by 5 bases and J by 6 bases. The length of the CDR3 is 18 residues. Germline-derived CDR1 and CDR2 are SNHLY and FYNNEI. In regard to this clone: The antigen is undetermined.

The PCR ran on 60 Vbeta and 13 Jbeta primers. Using immunoSEQ multiplex PCR, the repertoire was profiled, and TCRdb retains in-frame clones only, with some absent. Altogether 90,000 to 100,000 clones are present, about two thirds being singletons, with the ten largest covering under 3%. The receptor was isolated from a man aged 50 or older in good health and CMV-seronegative. The chain links TRBV2 to TRBJ2-7, with TRBD2 matching 13 bases. Material: PBMCs. This CDR3 reads CASSKNPPTSGGAVEQYF. For the CDR3, the DNA is TGTGCCAGCAGTAAAAACCCCCCCACTAGCGGGGGGGCCGTCGAGCAGTACTTC.